The entry that follows covers one TCR beta chain sequence. The antigen remains undetermined. TCRdb passed the 5' RACE reads through MiXCR, listing each CDR3 protein once. The sample carries a few hundred thousand distinct CDR3 sequences, 15% to 20% recorded once. CDR3 length: 13 amino acids. Trimming took off 2 bases at V and 6 bases at J, with 11 bases between the two ends. The germline gives CDR1 SGHTA, CDR2 FQGTGA. This sample is drawn from a study of CD8 T cells in ankylosing spondylitis. Study results and limitations: The study identified a TCR beta motif of roughly eight highly homologous variants that appeared characteristic of ankylosing spondylitis blood.

Sequences were obtained from blood, either unsorted or a sorted T cell fraction (not recorded which). V gene TRBV7-3 combines with J gene TRBJ2-7; D not resolved. The source is a male donor with ankylosing spondylitis. CDR3 in amino acids: CASSLLGSGEQYF. The CDR3 region has the DNA TGTGCCAGCAGCTTATTAGGGTCGGGCGAGCAGTACTTC. Looking up the rest from reference TRBV7-3 and TRBJ2-7 gives the full variable domain: GAGVSQTPSNKVTEKGKYVELRCDPISGHTALYWYRQSLGQGPEFLIYFQGTGAADDSGLPNDRFFAVRPEGSVSTLKIQRTERGDSAVYLCASSLLGSGEQYFGPGTRLTVT.